The 18 T cell receptor beta chains given below trace back to one sample, sequenced in a study of low-dose radiotherapy and immunotherapy resistance in tumors. TRAV- and TRBV-specific primers were used for first-strand cDNA, which covered alpha and beta chains. The PCR that amplified TCRs ran for about 20 cycles, relying on a constant-region primer and a V-primer adapter. TCRdb reprocessed the reads with MiXCR, giving one entry per CDR3 protein. The data show roughly 10,000 distinct CDR3 sequences, less than 50% seen once. The receptors were gathered from a human donor with advanced metastatic prostate, ovarian, gallbladder or colorectal cancer (not recorded which). This table probably holds off-target reads from a library built for another chain.

Only one count was recorded for this clonotype. This chain joins TRBV20-1 and TRBJ2-7; 8 bases agree with TRBD1. This CDR3 has 17 amino acids. The germline V gene encodes CDR1 DFQATT and CDR2 SNEGSKA (reference sequence). With 3 bases clipped from V and 5 bases from J, the junction kept 18 bases outside the gene matches. In DNA, the CDR3 is TGCAGTGCTAGGCATACCGGAACTGGACAGGGATTCGACGAGCAGTACTTC. Residues: CSARHTGTGQGFDEQYF.

The CDR3 coding sequence is TGTGCCAGCAGTACCGTATATAATTCACCCCTCCACTTT. It is translated as CASSTVYNSPLHF. V and J are TRBV28 and TRBJ1-6, with D unclear. The V gene lost 5 bases and the J gene lost 4 bases, with 6 bases spanning the gap. The germline CDR1 and CDR2 sequences are MDHEN and SYDVKM. The CDR3 consists of 13 residues.

V and J are TRBV6-8 and TRBJ1-2; 8 bases line up with TRBD1. The CDR3 covers 14 residues. V shed 0 bases, J shed 8 bases, and the junction held 5 bases outside the gene matches. Germline assignment: CDR1 MNHGY and CDR2 SAAAGT. For the CDR3, the DNA is TGTGCCAGCAGTTACTCCGGGACAGGAGGCGGCTACACCTTC. Translating gives CASSYSGTGGGYTF.

By sample fraction, this clonotype is medium-sized. The chain joins TRBV7-9 to TRBJ2-7; D gene ambiguous. V lost 0 bases, J lost 3 bases, and 9 bases lay in between. Germline-derived CDR1 and CDR2 are SEHNR and FQNEAQ (reference sequence). CDR3 length equals 14 residues. CDR3 in amino acids: CASSLAGAYYEQYF. The DNA of the CDR3 is TGTGCCAGCAGCTTAGCAGGAGCCTACTACGAGCAGTACTTC.

This clonotype is medium-sized by share. The chain uses TRBV12-3 or TRBV12-4 and TRBJ2-1, with 11 bases fitting TRBD2. V trimming: 8 bases; J trimming: 7 bases; junction bases outside the gene matches: 22. The CDR3 is 19 residues long. CDR3 sequence reads: CASGVRALLAGAPLNEQFF. The CDR3, as DNA: TGTGCCAGCGGCGTGAGGGCATTACTAGCGGGAGCGCCTCTTAATGAGCAGTTCTTC.

The V gene is TRBV5-4, the J gene TRBJ2-3; 13 bases map to TRBD2. Trimming cost V 5 bases and J 4 bases; bases outside gene matches: 4. Looked up from germline, CDR1 is SGHNT and CDR2 is YYREEE (reference sequence). The length of the CDR3 is 15 residues. CDR3 in DNA: TGTGCCAGCAGAACTAGCGGGAGGGGTGCAGATACGCAGTATTTT. Residues: CASRTSGRGADTQYF.

V is TRBV2 and J is TRBJ1-3; possibly TRBD1 for D (5 bases). Germline-derived CDR1 and CDR2 are SNHLY and FYNNEI. Trimming took 6 bases from V and 12 from J, leaving 21 bases between them. This CDR3 has 14 amino acids. The CDR3 reads CASSPGRPPEVIYF. Here the CDR3 DNA reads TGTGCCAGCAGCCCGGGACGTCCCCCGGAGGTCATATATTTT.

This chain joins TRBV12-3 or TRBV12-4 and TRBJ2-3; TRBD2 aligns across 10 bases. There are 16 residues in the CDR3. With 7 bases clipped from V and 7 bases from J, the junction kept 14 bases outside the gene matches. The CDR3 DNA reads as TGTGCCAGCACCCTAGGGCCAGCGGGGGGGCTCTATACGCAGTATTTT. It specifies CASTLGPAGGLYTQYF.

J is TRBJ2-3 and V is TRBV7-2; TRBD2 aligns across 12 bases. The ends lost 4 bases at V and 5 bases at J; junction bases unmatched: 1. The CDR3 is 14 residues long. Germline V gene data show CDR1 as SGHTA and CDR2 as FQGNSA. The CDR3 protein is CASSWGLAGDTQYF. Written as DNA, the CDR3 is TGTGCCAGCAGCTGGGGACTAGCGGGAGATACGCAGTATTTT.

The chain couples TRBV10-3 to TRBJ2-1; 9 positions agree with TRBD2. CDR1 and CDR2 (germline): ENHRY, SYGVKD. This CDR3 contains 14 residues. The ends lost 3 bases at V and 5 bases at J; junction bases unmatched: 2. CDR3 DNA: TGTGCCATCAGTGAACTAGCGGGTAACAATGAGCAGTTCTTC. This translates into CAISELAGNNEQFF.

This clonotype was observed a few times. The rearrangement links TRBV11-2 to TRBJ1-1; D might be TRBD1 (6 bases). The CDR3 has 13 amino acids. CDR1 is SGHAT and CDR2 is FQNNGV in the germline V gene. V lost 4 bases and J lost 7, with 13 bases in between. CDR3 nucleotide sequence: TGTGCCAGCAGCTCCCACGGAGGGGGTGAAGCTTTCTTT. Translating gives CASSSHGGGEAFF.

V usage is TRBV11-2 and J usage is TRBJ2-3; no definite D call. Looked up from germline, CDR1 is SGHAT and CDR2 is FQNNGV. Trimming took off 5 bases at V and 6 bases at J, with 12 bases between the two ends. The CDR3 sequence is 13 residues long. The CDR3 loop is CASSLYSGDTQYF. As DNA, the CDR3 is TGTGCCAGCAGCCTGTATTCTGGGGATACGCAGTATTTT.

This clonotype was counted between two and nine times. The V gene is TRBV5-1, the J gene TRBJ2-3; D tentatively reads TRBD1 or TRBD2 (5 bases each). Germline loops: CDR1 SGHRS, CDR2 YFSETQ. The CDR3 contains 16 residues. V dropped 0 bases and J dropped 5 bases, with 16 bases sitting between them. The CDR3 protein is CASSLAIGLGEDTQYF. CDR3 sequence (DNA): TGCGCCAGCAGCTTGGCCATAGGACTGGGGGAAGATACGCAGTATTTT.

The chain combines TRBV27 with TRBJ2-4; 11 positions agree with TRBD2. CDR1 and CDR2 (germline): MNHEY, SMNVEV (reference sequence). The CDR3 has 15 amino acids. Unmatched junction bases numbered 3, after V lost 8 bases and J lost 0 bases. Here the CDR3 reads CASGTSGLAKNIQYF. The CDR3 nucleotides read TGTGCCAGCGGGACTAGCGGCCTAGCCAAAAACATTCAGTACTTC.

This clonotype was detected a few times. The rearrangement links TRBV6-2 or TRBV6-3 to TRBJ2-7; D gene uncertain. V lost 0 bases and J 6 bases, leaving 15 bases between the germline ends. The V gene's germline CDR1 is MNHEY and CDR2 SVGEGT. The CDR3 sequence is 15 residues long. CDR3 coding DNA: TGTGCCAGCAGTTACTCATACAGTAGCCTGGTCGAGCAGTACTTC. This codes for CASSYSYSSLVEQYF.

This clonotype was counted a few times. The chain uses TRBV7-2 and TRBJ1-4; no clear D. The CDR3 is made up of 15 amino acids. The ends were cut back, 5 bases at V and 3 bases at J, with 13 bases in the middle. Germline CDR1 and CDR2: SGHTA and FQGNSA. CDR3 sequence: CASSEGILANEKLFF. CDR3 bases: TGTGCCAGCAGCGAAGGGATTTTGGCTAATGAAAAACTGTTTTTT.

This chain connects TRBV10-3 to TRBJ2-5; D is uncertain. The germline V gene has CDR1 ENHRY and CDR2 SYGVKD. The V end was cut by 8 bases, the J end by 2 bases, with 9 bases between. The CDR3 loop spans 12 amino acids. The CDR3 nucleotides read TGTGCCATCGCGATCACGCAAGAGACCCAGTACTTC. Its translation is CAIAITQETQYF.

The chain recombines TRBV29-1 with TRBJ2-7; 10 nucleotides match TRBD2. The junction had 11 bases not matched to a gene; V was cut back by 6 bases and J by 3 bases. The CDR3 contains 15 residues. Germline CDR1 SQVTM, CDR2 ANQGSEA. In nucleotides, the CDR3 is TGCAGCGTGACCGACGGGACTAGCGCCTTCTACGAGCAGTACTTC. Translating it yields CSVTDGTSAFYEQYF.